A selection of T cell receptor beta chains follows, all from one sample in a study of vaccination effects on CD4 cells after COVID-19. Antigens for these TCRs are unknown. Repertoires were generated with immunoSEQ multiplex PCR, while TCRdb's copy carries only in-frame clones and drops some. This sample carries over 45,000 clones, 55% to 75% of them seen once, and the ten largest clones take 4.5% to 6%. The source was CD4+ T cells from PBMCs cultured without peptide, collected before COVID-19 vaccination. All receptors come from a human donor who received a COVID-19 vaccine. The CDR3 runs from the conserved cysteine through the conserved F or W. The D gene is left open where the match is weak. The listing skips clone size in some rows; elsewhere it reads once, few, many or a size class.

v_gene,j_gene,abundance,d_gene,CDR3nt,CDR3aa
TRBV6-1,TRBJ1-1,-,-,TGTGCCAGCAGTGAATTACTCAGGGCGGTGGCGAACACTGAAGCTTTCTTT,CASSELLRAVANTEAFF
TRBV5-1,TRBJ2-1,-,-,TGCGCCAGCAGCCTGGGTGGGGGCAGGGGTTGGGTTATTTCCTACAATGAGCAGTTCTTC,CASSLGGGRGWVISYNEQFF
TRBV6-5,TRBJ1-1,-,-,TGTGCCAGCAGTTATAAGAGCGGCAGGTTAAACACTGAAGCTTTCTTT,CASSYKSGRLNTEAFF
TRBV27,TRBJ1-1,-,-,TGTGCCAGCAGTTCTCCCGGACACTACGCCGTTTTCTTT,CASSSPGHYAVFF
TRBV29-1,TRBJ1-1,-,-,TGCAGCGTTGTGGGCCCCCGGCGGGCTAGGAACACTGAAGCTTTCTTT,CSVVGPRRARNTEAFF
TRBV12-3/TRBV12-4,TRBJ2-2,-,-,TGTGCCAGCAGTTTCTCTCGGGCGGAGCTGTTTTTT,CASSFSRAELFF
TRBV18,TRBJ2-1,few,-,TGTGCCAGCTCATTAGGGGACTCCTACAATGAGCAGTTCTTC,CASSLGDSYNEQFF
TRBV5-4,TRBJ2-5,-,TRBD1,TGTGCCAGCAGGGTGACAGGGGCGCAAGAGACCCAGTACTTC,CASRVTGAQETQYF
TRBV12-5,TRBJ1-1,-,-,TGTGCTAGTGGTTTTAGGCAAGACACTGAAGCTTTCTTT,CASGFRQDTEAFF
TRBV7-9,TRBJ1-1,few,-,TGTGCCAGCAGCTTATACGAGTCCACTGAAGCTTTCTTT,CASSLYESTEAFF
TRBV28,TRBJ2-7,-,-,TGTGCCAGCAGTTTACTATCTCTGACCTACGAGCAGTACTTC,CASSLLSLTYEQYF
TRBV6-2/TRBV6-3,TRBJ1-1,-,-,TGTGCCAGCAGTTCTCGGGGGACTGAAGCTTTCTTT,CASSSRGTEAFF
TRBV6-5,TRBJ2-5,-,TRBD2,TGTGCCAGCAAAAAACTAGCGGGAGGACAAGAGACCCAGTACTTC,CASKKLAGGQETQYF
TRBV7-9,TRBJ1-4,-,TRBD1,TGTGCCAGCAGCACCTCAGGGGGCCGTGCAACTAATGAAAAACTGTTTTTT,CASSTSGGRATNEKLFF
TRBV3-1/TRBV3-2,TRBJ2-3,-,TRBD2,TGTGCCAGCAGCCGCCAGCGGGGGGCCACAGATACGCAGTATTTT,CASSRQRGATDTQYF
TRBV7-2,TRBJ2-7,few,TRBD2,TGTGCCAGCAGCCAGAGCGGGGGCTACGAGCAGTACTTC,CASSQSGGYEQYF
TRBV2,TRBJ1-1,-,-,TGTGCCAGCAGTGAAGCGTTTTTAGTGGACGAAGCTTTCTTT,CASSEAFLVDEAFF
TRBV19,TRBJ1-1,-,-,TGTGCCAGTAGTATCAAACCACCGAACACTGAAGCTTTCTTT,CASSIKPPNTEAFF
TRBV25-1,TRBJ2-7,-,TRBD1,TGTGCCAGCACGGGGACAGTAGTTTACGAGCAGTACTTC,CASTGTVVYEQYF
TRBV2,TRBJ1-5,medium-sized,-,TGTGCCAGCAGGGCGGACGGGTCCCAGCATTTT,CASRADGSQHF
TRBV7-8,TRBJ2-3,-,-,TGTGCCAGCAGCAACCGGGACGGGCACACAGATACGCAGTATTTT,CASSNRDGHTDTQYF
TRBV6-4,TRBJ2-1,once,TRBD2,TGTGCCAGCAGTCGACTAGCGTGGTCCAATGAGCAGTTCTTC,CASSRLAWSNEQFF
TRBV28,TRBJ2-3,-,TRBD1,TGTGCCAGCAGTTCGACAGGGGAAACAGATACGCAGTATTTT,CASSSTGETDTQYF
TRBV7-2,TRBJ1-6,-,-,TGTGCCAGCAGCTTACTAGTTTATAATTCACCCCTCCACTTT,CASSLLVYNSPLHF
TRBV5-1,TRBJ2-7,-,-,TGCGCCAGCAGCGCTTGGCAGAGCTACGAGCAGTACTTC,CASSAWQSYEQYF
TRBV6-5,TRBJ2-5,-,TRBD2,TGTGCCAGCAGCTTTAGCGGGACCCAAGAGACCCAGTACTTC,CASSFSGTQETQYF
TRBV4-3,TRBJ2-2,few,-,TGCGCCAGCAGCCAAGATTTGAGTAGCAGGGGCACCGGGGAGCTGTTTTTT,CASSQDLSSRGTGELFF
TRBV27,TRBJ2-1,-,-,TGTGCCAGCACCCAGGGCAGGGGAAGGTTTGACAATGAGCAGTTCTTC,CASTQGRGRFDNEQFF
TRBV30,TRBJ1-6,few,TRBD1,TGTGCCTGGGACAGGGGGAGTCCCCTCCACTTT,CAWDRGSPLHF
TRBV11-3,TRBJ2-3,-,-,TGTGCCAGCGGGACGGGGGCCACAGATACGCAGTATTTT,CASGTGATDTQYF
TRBV7-2,TRBJ1-2,once,-,TGTGCCAGCAGCCCTCACTCAGGGAATTCCGGCTACACCTTC,CASSPHSGNSGYTF
TRBV6-5,TRBJ1-1,-,-,TGTGCCAGCCGAGGACCAGTCACTGAAGCTTTCTTT,CASRGPVTEAFF
TRBV30,TRBJ2-5,-,TRBD2,TGTGCCTGGAGTCCCGCTCCCCGACTAGCGGGAGGGGAAGAGACCCAGTACTTC,CAWSPAPRLAGGEETQYF
TRBV3-1/TRBV3-2,TRBJ2-1,-,-,TGTGCCAGCAGCCTCAGGGGTCTAGTAGGTGAGCAGTTCTTC,CASSLRGLVGEQFF
TRBV2,TRBJ1-2,-,TRBD1,TGTGCCAGCAGGGGACAGGGGAACTATGGCTACACCTTC,CASRGQGNYGYTF
TRBV7-2,TRBJ2-7,-,TRBD1,TGTGCCAGCAGCCCTCATTCGCAGGGGGTGCAGTACTTC,CASSPHSQGVQYF
TRBV30,TRBJ1-2,-,-,TGTGCCTGGAGTAGCGGGGCTGGCTACACCTTC,CAWSSGAGYTF
TRBV5-1,TRBJ2-5,-,-,TGCGCCAGCAGCTTGGAGTACTCCTTCGGGGAGACCCAGTACTTC,CASSLEYSFGETQYF
TRBV6-5,TRBJ1-2,-,TRBD1,TGTGCCAGCAGGACAGGGGGCGATGGCTACACCTTC,CASRTGGDGYTF
TRBV2,TRBJ2-1,-,-,TGTGCCAGCATTTTCTACGAGGACTTCCGAAGTTTCGGCGATGAGCAGTTCTTC,CASIFYEDFRSFGDEQFF
TRBV5-6,TRBJ2-7,-,TRBD2,TGTGCCAGCAGCTTGGGGCTAGCGGGGATTTACGAGCAGTACTTC,CASSLGLAGIYEQYF
TRBV3-1/TRBV3-2,TRBJ1-1,-,-,TGTGCCAGCAGCCCCAGACCGAACACTGAAGCTTTCTTT,CASSPRPNTEAFF
TRBV6-1,TRBJ1-1,-,-,TGTGCCAGCAGTGAAGCGATAGGGGCGGGGAACACTGAAGCTTTCTTT,CASSEAIGAGNTEAFF
TRBV6-2/TRBV6-3,TRBJ2-7,-,TRBD1,TGTGCCAGCAGTTACTCGCGGACAGGGGGCTACGAGCAGTACTTC,CASSYSRTGGYEQYF
TRBV5-1,TRBJ1-3,medium-sized,-,TGCGCCAGCAGCCCGGTGGGGGGTGGAAACACCATATATTTT,CASSPVGGGNTIYF
TRBV6-5,TRBJ2-7,-,TRBD2,TGCGCTAGCGGGAATAGTTTCTACGAGCAGTACTTC,CASGNSFYEQYF
TRBV6-6,TRBJ1-6,few,-,TGTGCCAGCAGTTACTCGGGGGTAGCGTATTCACCCCTCCACTTT,CASSYSGVAYSPLHF
TRBV6-6,TRBJ2-2,-,-,TGTGCCAGCCGCGGGCGGCAGGAGAGAATCGGGGAGCTGTTTTTT,CASRGRQERIGELFF
TRBV3-1/TRBV3-2,TRBJ2-1,-,TRBD1,TGTGCCAGCAGCCAAGATTCATGGCGGGACAGGGTATTATATGAGCAGTTCTTC,CASSQDSWRDRVLYEQFF
TRBV24-1,TRBJ2-3,few,TRBD1,TGTGCCACCAGCCACAGGACAGGGGGCACAGATACGCAGTATTTT,CATSHRTGGTDTQYF
TRBV2,TRBJ1-3,-,-,TGTGCCGGAGCACAGGGTTCTGGAAACACCATATATTTT,CAGAQGSGNTIYF
TRBV11-2,TRBJ2-3,-,TRBD2,TGTGCCAGCAGCCCCCTGCGCGGGAGGCTCCCAGATACGCAGTATTTT,CASSPLRGRLPDTQYF
TRBV21-1,TRBJ2-5,once,-,TGTGCCAGCAGCTTCCGGACAGGCCAAGAGACCCAGTACTTC,CASSFRTGQETQYF
TRBV11-2,TRBJ2-1,-,-,TGTGCCAGCAGCTCCCCCGGGTTGCGGGGATTCTTC,CASSSPGLRGFF
TRBV7-2,TRBJ2-7,few,TRBD2,TGTGCCAGCAGCTTAGACAGCGGGGGAACCTACGAGCAGTACTTC,CASSLDSGGTYEQYF